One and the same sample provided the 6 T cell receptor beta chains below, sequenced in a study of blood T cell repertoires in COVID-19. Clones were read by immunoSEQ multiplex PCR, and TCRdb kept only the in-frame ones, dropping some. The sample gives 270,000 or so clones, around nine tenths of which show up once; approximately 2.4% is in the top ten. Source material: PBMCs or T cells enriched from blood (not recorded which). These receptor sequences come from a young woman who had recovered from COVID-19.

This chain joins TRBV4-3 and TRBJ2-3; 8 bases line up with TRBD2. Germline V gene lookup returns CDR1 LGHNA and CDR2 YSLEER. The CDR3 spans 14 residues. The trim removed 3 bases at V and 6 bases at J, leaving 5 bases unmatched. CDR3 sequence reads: CASSQAGGPDTQYF. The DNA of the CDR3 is TGCGCCAGCAGCCAGGCGGGGGGACCTGATACGCAGTATTTT.

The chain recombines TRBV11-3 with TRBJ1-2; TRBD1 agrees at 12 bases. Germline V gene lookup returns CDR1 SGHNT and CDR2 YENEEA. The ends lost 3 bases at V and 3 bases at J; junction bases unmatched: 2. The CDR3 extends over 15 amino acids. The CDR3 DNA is TGTGCCAGCAGCTTTGGGACAGGGGGCTACTATGGCTACACCTTC. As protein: CASSFGTGGYYGYTF. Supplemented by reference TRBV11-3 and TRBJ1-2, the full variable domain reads EAGVVQSPRYKIIEKKQPVAFWCNPISGHNTLYWYLQNLGQGPELLIRYENEEAVDDSQLPKDRFSAERLKGVDSTLKIQPAELGDSAVYLCASSFGTGGYYGYTFGSGTRLTVV.

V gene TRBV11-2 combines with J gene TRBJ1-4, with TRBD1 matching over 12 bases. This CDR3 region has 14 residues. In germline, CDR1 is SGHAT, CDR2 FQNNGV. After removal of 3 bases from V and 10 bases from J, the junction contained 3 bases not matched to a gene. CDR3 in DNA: TGTGCCAGCAGCTTGGGACAGGGGGCGGGAAAACTGTTTTTT. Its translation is CASSLGQGAGKLFF.

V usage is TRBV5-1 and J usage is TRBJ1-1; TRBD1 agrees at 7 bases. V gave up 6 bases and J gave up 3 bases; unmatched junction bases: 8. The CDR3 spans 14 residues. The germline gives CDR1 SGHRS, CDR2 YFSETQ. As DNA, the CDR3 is TGCGCCAGCATGCTGTTCCAGGGGGACACTGAAGCTTTCTTT. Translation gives CASMLFQGDTEAFF.

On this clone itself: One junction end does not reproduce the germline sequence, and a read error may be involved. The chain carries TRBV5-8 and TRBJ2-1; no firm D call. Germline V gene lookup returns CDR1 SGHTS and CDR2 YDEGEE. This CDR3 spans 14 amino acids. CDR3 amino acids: CASTLILSYNEQFF. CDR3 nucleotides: TGTGCCAGCACCTTGATTCTATCCTACAATGAGCAGTTCTTC.

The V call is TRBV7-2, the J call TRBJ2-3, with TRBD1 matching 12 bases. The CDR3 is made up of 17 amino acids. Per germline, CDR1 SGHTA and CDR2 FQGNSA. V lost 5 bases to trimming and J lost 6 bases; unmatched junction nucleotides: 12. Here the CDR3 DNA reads TGTGCCAGCAGCCCCCTCGGGGGGACAGGGGGCTGGGATACGCAGTATTTT. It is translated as CASSPLGGTGGWDTQYF. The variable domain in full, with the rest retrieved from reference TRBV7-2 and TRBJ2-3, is GAGVSQSPSNKVTEKGKDVELRCDPISGHTALYWYRQSLGQGLEFLIYFQGNSAPDKSGLPSDRFSAERTGGSVSTLTIQRTQQEDSAVYLCASSPLGGTGGWDTQYFGPGTRLTVL.